This T cell receptor (beta chain) emerged from a study of Ad26.COV2.S vaccination and SARS-CoV-2 variants. The wider study: The study gave Ad26.COV2.S intramuscularly, once or twice 56 days apart.

Trimming removed 1 base at V and 2 bases at J, with 5 bases between. CDR1 MGHRA and CDR2 YSYEKL come from the germline V gene. The CDR3 sequence is 14 residues long. Treatment in this sample: 19 received Ad26.COV2.S at low or high dose, single or two shots; a few received placebo; per-sample allocation not given. The samples date from day 63 after the first vaccine or placebo injection. Donation was by an adult aged 18-55 years who was in Boston. Measured with immunoSEQ multiplex PCR; TCRdb has only the in-frame clones, and not every one. The data contain hundreds of thousands of clones, approximately 89% of them seen just once; the ten biggest clones take up 2.5%.

This TCR was recovered from a person between 18 and 65 years old who received the Ad26.COV2.S COVID-19 vaccine or a placebo. The chain combines TRBV4-1 with TRBJ2-2; D remains unclear. This specimen was peripheral blood, taken in a trial of Ad26.COV2.S vaccine versus placebo. CDR3 loop: CASSQVINTGELFF. Here the CDR3 DNA reads TGCGCCAGCAGCCAAGTTATAAACACCGGGGAGCTGTTTTTT.